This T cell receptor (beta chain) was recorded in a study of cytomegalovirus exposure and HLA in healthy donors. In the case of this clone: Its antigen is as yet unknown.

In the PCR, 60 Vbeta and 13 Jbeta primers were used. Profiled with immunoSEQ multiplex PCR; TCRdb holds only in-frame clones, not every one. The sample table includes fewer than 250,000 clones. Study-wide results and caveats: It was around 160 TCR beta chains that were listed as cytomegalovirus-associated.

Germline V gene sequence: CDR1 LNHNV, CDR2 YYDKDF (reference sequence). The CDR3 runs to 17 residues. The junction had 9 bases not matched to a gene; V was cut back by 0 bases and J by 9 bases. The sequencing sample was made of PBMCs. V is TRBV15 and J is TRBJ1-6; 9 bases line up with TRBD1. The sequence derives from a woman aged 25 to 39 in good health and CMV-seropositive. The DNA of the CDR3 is TGTGCCACCAGCAGAGATTACGCACAGGGGGCGCGTTCACCCCTCCACTTT. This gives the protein CATSRDYAQGARSPLHF.